The clone carrying this T cell receptor beta chain was seen at least ten times. What it recognizes is unknown. This specimen comes from a study of T-cell memory formation after mild COVID-19. Study background: Clustering of TCRs was largely donor specific.

MiXCR, run by TCRdb on the 5' RACE reads, gives a single entry per CDR3 protein. The sample includes some 120,000 distinct CDR3 sequences, approximately 6.3% of them seen just once. This CDR3 spans 12 amino acids. In germline, CDR1 is SGHTA, CDR2 FQGNSA. Trimming took 4 bases from V and 8 from J, leaving 12 bases between them. Study conclusions and caveats: CD8+ contracting clones occupied EMRA, while CD4+ ones occupied mainly CM and EM. Pre-infection memory already had some responding clones, implying cross-reactive memory joined. Clones shrinking between day 15 and 85 showed a balanced CD4/CD8 split, and those that grew later tilted toward CD4+.

The sample comprised PBMCs or a T cell subset sorted from them (not recorded which). The TCR originated in an adult woman who had mild COVID-19 (a few samples of this study predate the infection). Cell type and time point are not known. V and J are TRBV7-2 and TRBJ2-7, with a possible D match to TRBD1 (5 bases). The CDR3 here is CASSYSTGQQYF. Here the CDR3 DNA reads TGTGCCAGCAGCTACTCAACAGGCCAGCAGTACTTC. The variable domain in full, with the rest retrieved from reference TRBV7-2 and TRBJ2-7, is GAGVSQSPSNKVTEKGKDVELRCDPISGHTALYWYRQSLGQGLEFLIYFQGNSAPDKSGLPSDRFSAERTGGSVSTLTIQRTQQEDSAVYLCASSYSTGQQYFGPGTRLTVT.